The subject of this entry is one T cell receptor beta chain. This sample was taken from a study of blood T cell repertoires in COVID-19. Measured with immunoSEQ multiplex PCR; TCRdb has only the in-frame clones, and not every one. The table records 230,000 or so clones, 75% to 90% of them present only once. Germline-derived CDR1 and CDR2 are LGHDT and YNNKEL (reference sequence). The CDR3 loop spans 13 amino acids. The V end was cut by 3 bases, the J end by 4 bases, with 9 bases between. This receptor was obtained from a woman in her thirties or forties who had recovered from COVID-19. The material sequenced was peripheral blood. The chain employs TRBV3-1 (or the pseudogene TRBV3-2) and TRBJ1-2, with unresolved D. The CDR3 region is CASSQSLLYGYTF. CDR3 sequence (DNA): TGTGCCAGCAGCCAGTCACTCCTCTATGGCTACACCTTC.